This note documents a single TCR beta chain sequence. Its antigen remains unidentified. Assay used: immunoSEQ multiplex PCR; TCRdb lists only in-frame clones, some missing. The table includes 26,000 or so clones, 60% to 85% detected once. The sample originates from a study of PD-1 blockade in classical Hodgkin lymphoma. After autologous stem cell transplantation all patients relapsed, and prior brentuximab vedotin exposure differed between cohorts. Negative magnetic selection isolated CD4+ T cells from thawed PBMCs. Findings and limits, study-wide: Complete responders had baseline diversity similar to newly diagnosed patients. The study reported lower baseline TCR diversity in newly diagnosed patients than in healthy donors.

Germline V gives CDR1 MNHNY, CDR2 SVGAGI (reference sequence). V gave up 2 bases and J gave up 5 bases, with 15 bases separating them. This CDR3 is 16 amino acids long. The sequence was obtained from a human donor with classical Hodgkin lymphoma. This chain connects TRBV6-6 to TRBJ2-2, with no clear D. This material consisted of CD4+ T cells from blood, taken at baseline. CDR3 in amino acids: CASSYPLGGLTGELFF. The CDR3 bases are TGTGCCAGCAGTTACCCCCTCGGCGGCCTAACCGGGGAGCTGTTTTTT.